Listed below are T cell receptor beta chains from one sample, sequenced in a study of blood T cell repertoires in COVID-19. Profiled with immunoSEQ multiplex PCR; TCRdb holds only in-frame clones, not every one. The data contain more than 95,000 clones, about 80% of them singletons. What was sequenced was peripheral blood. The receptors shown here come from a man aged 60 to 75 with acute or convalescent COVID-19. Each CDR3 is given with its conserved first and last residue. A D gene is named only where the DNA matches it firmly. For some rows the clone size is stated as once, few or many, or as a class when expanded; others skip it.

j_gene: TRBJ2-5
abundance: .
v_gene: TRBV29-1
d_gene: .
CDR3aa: CSARDFQETQYF
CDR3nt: TGCAGCGCCCGGGACTTCCAAGAGACCCAGTACTTC

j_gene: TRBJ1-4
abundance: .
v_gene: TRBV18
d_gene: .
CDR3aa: CASSPDYSNEKLFF
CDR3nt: TGTGCCAGCTCACCAGACTATAGCAATGAAAAACTGTTTTTT

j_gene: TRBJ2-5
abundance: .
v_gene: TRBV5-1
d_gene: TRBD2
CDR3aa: CASSLVGLAGQETQYF
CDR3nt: TGCGCCAGCAGCTTGGTCGGGCTAGCGGGCCAAGAGACCCAGTACTTC

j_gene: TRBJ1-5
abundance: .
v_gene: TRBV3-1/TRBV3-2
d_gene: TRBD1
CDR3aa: CASSDRGRQPQHF
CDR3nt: TGTGCCAGCAGCGACAGGGGAAGGCAGCCCCAGCATTTT

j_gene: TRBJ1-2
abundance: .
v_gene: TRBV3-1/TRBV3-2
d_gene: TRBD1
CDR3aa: CASSQWDRANYGYTF
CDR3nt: TGTGCCAGCAGCCAATGGGACAGGGCCAACTATGGCTACACCTTC

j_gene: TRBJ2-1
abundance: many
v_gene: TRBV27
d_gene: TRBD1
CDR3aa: CASRKGAPLNEQFF
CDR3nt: TGTGCCAGCAGAAAGGGGGCTCCTCTCAATGAGCAGTTCTTC

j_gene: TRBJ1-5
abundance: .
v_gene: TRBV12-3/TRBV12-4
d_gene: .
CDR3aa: CASSFEENQPQHF
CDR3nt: TGTGCCAGCAGTTTTGAAGAGAATCAGCCCCAGCATTTT

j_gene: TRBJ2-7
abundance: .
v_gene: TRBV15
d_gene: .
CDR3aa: CATSRGPGLPSYEQYF
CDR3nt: TGTGCCACCAGCAGAGGTCCGGGACTGCCATCCTACGAGCAGTACTTC

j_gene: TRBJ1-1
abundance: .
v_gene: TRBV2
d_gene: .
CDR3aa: CASSGVQMTLNTEAFF
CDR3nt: TGTGCCAGCAGTGGGGTGCAGATGACTTTGAACACTGAAGCTTTCTTT

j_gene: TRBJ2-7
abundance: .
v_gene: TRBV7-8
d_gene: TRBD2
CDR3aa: CASRSGGSYEQYF
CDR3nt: TGTGCCAGCAGAAGCGGGGGTTCCTACGAGCAGTACTTC

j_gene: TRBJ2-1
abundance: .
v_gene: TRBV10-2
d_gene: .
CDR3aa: CASSVRDIYNEQFF
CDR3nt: TGCGCCAGCAGTGTCCGGGACATTTACAATGAGCAGTTCTTC

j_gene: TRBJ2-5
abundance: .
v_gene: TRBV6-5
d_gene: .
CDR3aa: CASRRSGVGGETQYF
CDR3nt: TGTGCCAGCCGAAGATCAGGGGTTGGAGGCGAGACCCAGTACTTC

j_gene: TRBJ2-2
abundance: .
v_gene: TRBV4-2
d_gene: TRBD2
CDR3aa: CASSQEFGGGPIGELFF
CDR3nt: TGTGCCAGCAGCCAAGAGTTCGGGGGGGGACCTATCGGGGAGCTGTTTTTT

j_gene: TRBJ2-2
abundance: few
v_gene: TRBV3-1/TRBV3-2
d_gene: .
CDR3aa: CASSQATGLFF
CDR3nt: TGTGCCAGCAGCCAAGCGACAGGACTGTTTTTT

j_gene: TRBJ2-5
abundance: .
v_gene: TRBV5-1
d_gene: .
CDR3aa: CASSLQGIQETQYF
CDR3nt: TGCGCCAGCAGCCTTCAGGGTATACAAGAGACCCAGTACTTC

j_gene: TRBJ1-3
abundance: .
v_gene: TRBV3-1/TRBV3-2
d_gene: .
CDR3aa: CASSHGLGRMGNTIYF
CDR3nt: TGTGCCAGCAGCCATGGTTTAGGCAGGATGGGAAACACCATATATTTT

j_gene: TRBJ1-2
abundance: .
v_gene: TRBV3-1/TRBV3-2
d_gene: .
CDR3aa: CASSRGRWDYGYTF
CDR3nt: TGTGCCAGCAGCCGAGGCCGGTGGGACTATGGCTACACCTTC

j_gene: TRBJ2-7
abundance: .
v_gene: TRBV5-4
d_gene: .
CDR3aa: CASSLDWSSRGLEQYF
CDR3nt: TGTGCCAGCAGCTTGGATTGGTCATCCCGGGGGTTGGAGCAGTACTTC

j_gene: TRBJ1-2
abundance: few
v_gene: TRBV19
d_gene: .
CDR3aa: CASSVPGLGDRYGYTF
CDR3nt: TGTGCCAGTAGTGTTCCGGGACTGGGCGATCGCTATGGCTACACCTTC

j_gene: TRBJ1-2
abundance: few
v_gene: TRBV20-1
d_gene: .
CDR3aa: CSARPGFRYTF
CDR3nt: TGCAGTGCTAGACCCGGTTTTCGCTACACCTTC

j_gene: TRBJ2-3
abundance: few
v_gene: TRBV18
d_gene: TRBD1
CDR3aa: CASSPSDRGTDTQYF
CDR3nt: TGTGCCAGCTCACCATCGGACAGGGGGACAGATACGCAGTATTTT

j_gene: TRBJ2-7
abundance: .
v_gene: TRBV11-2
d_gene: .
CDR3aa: CASSLALTTPAYEQYF
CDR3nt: TGTGCCAGCAGCTTAGCGTTGACTACCCCGGCATACGAGCAGTACTTC

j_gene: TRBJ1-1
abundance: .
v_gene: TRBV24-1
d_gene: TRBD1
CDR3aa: CATSDPRTGVTEAFF
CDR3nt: TGTGCCACCAGTGATCCCAGGACAGGGGTGACTGAAGCTTTCTTT

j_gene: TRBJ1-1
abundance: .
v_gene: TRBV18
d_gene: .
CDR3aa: CASSPIPGGNTEAFF
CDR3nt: TGTGCCAGCTCACCAATCCCGGGAGGGAACACTGAAGCTTTCTTT

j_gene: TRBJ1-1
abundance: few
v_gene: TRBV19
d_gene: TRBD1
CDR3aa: CASSFGGGQGFYTEAFF
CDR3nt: TGTGCCAGTAGTTTCGGGGGGGGACAGGGTTTTTACACTGAAGCTTTCTTT

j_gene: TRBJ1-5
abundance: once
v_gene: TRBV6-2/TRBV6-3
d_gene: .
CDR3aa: CASSYSPPRGQPQHF
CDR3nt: TGTGCCAGCAGTTACTCGCCGCCGCGGGGTCAGCCCCAGCATTTT

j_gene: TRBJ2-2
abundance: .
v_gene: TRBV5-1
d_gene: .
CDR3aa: CASSPTVSRELFF
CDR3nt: TGCGCCAGCAGCCCAACGGTGAGCCGGGAGCTGTTTTTT

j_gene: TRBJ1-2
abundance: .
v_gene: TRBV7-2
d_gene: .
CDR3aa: CASSLSFYGYTF
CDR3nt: TGTGCCAGCAGCTTAAGCTTCTATGGCTACACCTTC

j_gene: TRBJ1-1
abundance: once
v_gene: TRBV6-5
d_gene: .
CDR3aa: CASSPPGHITEAFF
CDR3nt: TGTGCCAGCAGTCCTCCCGGACACATAACTGAAGCTTTCTTT

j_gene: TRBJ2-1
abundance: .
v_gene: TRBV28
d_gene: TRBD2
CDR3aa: CASTILGTSGRVEQFF
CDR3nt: TGTGCCAGCACCATTTTAGGGACTAGCGGGAGGGTCGAGCAGTTCTTC

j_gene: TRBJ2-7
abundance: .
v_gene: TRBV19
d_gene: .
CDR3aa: CASSAPGDARSYEQYF
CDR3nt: TGTGCCAGTAGTGCCCCGGGAGATGCAAGGAGCTACGAGCAGTACTTC

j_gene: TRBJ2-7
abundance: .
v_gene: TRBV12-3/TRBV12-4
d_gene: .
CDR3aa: CASSPGNDEQYF
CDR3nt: TGTGCCAGCAGTCCAGGGAACGACGAGCAGTACTTC

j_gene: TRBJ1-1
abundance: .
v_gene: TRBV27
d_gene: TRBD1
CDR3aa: CASSKWDRGNTEAFF
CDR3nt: TGTGCCAGCAGTAAGTGGGACAGGGGTAACACTGAAGCTTTCTTT

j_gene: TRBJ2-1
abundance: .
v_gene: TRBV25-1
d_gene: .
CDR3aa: CASSEFLEQFF
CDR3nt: TGTGCCAGCAGTGAATTCCTCGAGCAGTTCTTC

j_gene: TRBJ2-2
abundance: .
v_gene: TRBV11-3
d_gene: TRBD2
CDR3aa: CASTSTSGSSGELFF
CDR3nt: TGTGCCAGCACCTCGACTAGCGGGAGCTCCGGGGAGCTGTTTTTT

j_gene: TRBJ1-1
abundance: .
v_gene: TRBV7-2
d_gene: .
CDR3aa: CASSLAGIMNTEAFF
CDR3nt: TGTGCCAGCAGCTTAGCGGGCATTATGAACACTGAAGCTTTCTTT

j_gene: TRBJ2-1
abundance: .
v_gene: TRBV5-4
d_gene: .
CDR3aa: CASSAGSREQFF
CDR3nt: TGTGCCAGCAGCGCGGGATCCCGGGAGCAGTTCTTC

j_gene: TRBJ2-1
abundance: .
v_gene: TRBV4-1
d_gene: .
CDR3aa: CASRRESSYNEQFF
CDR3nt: TGCGCCAGCAGGAGGGAAAGCTCCTACAATGAGCAGTTCTTC

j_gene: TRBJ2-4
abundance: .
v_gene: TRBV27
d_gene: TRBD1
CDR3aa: CATGQGNIQYF
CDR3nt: TGTGCCACAGGACAGGGAAACATTCAGTACTTC

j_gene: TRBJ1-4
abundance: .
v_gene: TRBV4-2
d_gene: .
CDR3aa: CASSQETEKTGRANEKLFF
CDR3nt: TGTGCCAGCAGCCAAGAGACGGAAAAAACAGGGAGGGCTAATGAAAAACTGTTTTTT

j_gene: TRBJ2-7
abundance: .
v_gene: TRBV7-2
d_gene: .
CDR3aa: CASSFTVSYEQYF
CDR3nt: TGTGCCAGCAGCTTCACAGTTTCCTACGAGCAGTACTTC

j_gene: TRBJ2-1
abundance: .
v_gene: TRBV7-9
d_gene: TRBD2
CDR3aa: CASSQNAPGLEQFF
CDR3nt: TGTGCCAGCAGCCAGAATGCCCCGGGACTAGAGCAGTTCTTC

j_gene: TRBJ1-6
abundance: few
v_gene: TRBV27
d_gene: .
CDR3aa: CASAPYSYNSPLHF
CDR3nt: TGTGCCAGCGCCCCCTACTCCTATAATTCACCCCTCCACTTT

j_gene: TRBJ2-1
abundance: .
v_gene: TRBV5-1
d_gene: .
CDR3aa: CASSSLDRNYNEQFF
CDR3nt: TGCGCCAGCAGCTCCCTGGACAGAAACTACAATGAGCAGTTCTTC

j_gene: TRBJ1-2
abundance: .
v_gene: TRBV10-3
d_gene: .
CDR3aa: CAISADSYGYTF
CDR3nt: TGTGCCATCAGTGCCGACAGCTATGGCTACACCTTC

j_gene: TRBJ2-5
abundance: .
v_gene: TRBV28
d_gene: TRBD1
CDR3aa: CASSGSGQGMETQYF
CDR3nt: TGTGCCAGCAGTGGCTCGGGACAGGGAATGGAGACCCAGTACTTC

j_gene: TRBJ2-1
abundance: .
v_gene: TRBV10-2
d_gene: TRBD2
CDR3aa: CASLKAGGPTGNEQFF
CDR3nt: TGCGCCAGCCTTAAGGCGGGAGGGCCAACAGGCAATGAGCAGTTCTTC

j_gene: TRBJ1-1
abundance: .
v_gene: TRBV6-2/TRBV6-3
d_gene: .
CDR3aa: CASSYVGRGMNTEAFF
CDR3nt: TGTGCCAGCAGTTACGTGGGGAGAGGGATGAACACTGAAGCTTTCTTT